The 10 T cell receptor beta chains in this list originate from one sample, sequenced in a study of cytomegalovirus exposure and HLA in healthy donors (TCRdb year 2017). The library was obtained by the immunoSEQ multiplex PCR assay. For the multiplex PCR, a mixture combining 60 forward primers for TCR Vbeta segments and 13 reverse primers for TCR Jbeta segments was used. TCRdb mirrors the immuneACCESS table, restricted to in-frame sequences. Some clones are absent from its copies; in checked studies, under half trace to an unresolved V gene, and the reason for the others is unknown. The sample's clone listing holds about 88,000 clones. Just over 5.5% of the sample rests with the top ten. The sample was PBMCs. The receptors originated from a girl aged 5 to 17 in good health and CMV-seropositive.

This chain links TRBV18 with TRBJ2-2; the D gene is possibly TRBD1 (5 bases). CDR3 length: 14 amino acids. Trimming took off 3 bases at V and 3 bases at J, with 8 bases between the two ends. Germline CDR1 reads KGHSH; CDR2 reads LQKENI. DNA for the CDR3: TGTGCCAGCTCACCGATACAGGACACCGGGGAGCTGTTTTTT. Translating it yields CASSPIQDTGELFF.

V gene TRBV28 combines with J gene TRBJ2-7, with 8 bases that match TRBD2. The CDR3 spans 13 residues. CDR1 is MDHEN, CDR2 SYDVKM, per germline. The trim removed 7 bases at V and 2 bases at J, leaving 4 bases unmatched. The DNA for the CDR3 is TGTGCCAGCATCGGGGGGGCCACCTACGAGCAGTACGTC. It encodes CASIGGATYEQYV.

The chain is built from TRBV7-2 and TRBJ2-2, with TRBD1 identical over 8 bases. Germline CDR1 SGHTA, CDR2 FQGNSA. Germline trimming cut 4 bases from V and 2 bases from J; bases unmatched to any gene: 9. The CDR3 contains 17 residues. CDR3: CASSSEPDRANTGELFF. CDR3 DNA: TGTGCCAGCAGCTCCGAACCGGACAGGGCCAACACCGGGGAGCTGTTTTTT.

CDR3 in amino acids: CASSRQINTEAFF. CDR3 nucleotide sequence: TGTGCCAGCAGTCGCCAGATCAACACTGAAGCTTTCTTT. V is TRBV6-5 and J is TRBJ1-1; D is unclear. Per germline, CDR1 MNHEY and CDR2 SVGAGI. The CDR3 spans 13 residues. The V end lost 5 bases, the J end lost 2 bases, and 9 bases lay between the germline ends.

The V call is TRBV4-3, the J call TRBJ2-1; D is possibly TRBD2 (5 bases). Germline V gene lookup returns CDR1 LGHNA and CDR2 YSLEER. V lost 4 bases and J lost 5, with 12 bases in between. This CDR3 spans 14 amino acids. The CDR3 region has the DNA TGCGCCAGCAGCCTCGGGTCGGGGAACAATGAGCAGTTCTTC. Its translation is CASSLGSGNNEQFF.

This chain joins TRBV6-1 and TRBJ2-2; D is unclear. The CDR3 runs to 13 residues. V shed 11 bases and J shed 0 bases, with 10 bases lying between them. The germline gives CDR1 MNHNS, CDR2 SASEGT. The CDR3, as DNA: TGTGCCTCCATTCGCGCGAACACCGGGGAGCTGTTTTTT. It codes for CASIRANTGELFF.

The chain is built from TRBV5-1 and TRBJ2-1, with 9 bases that match TRBD2. Germline values: CDR1 SGHRS, CDR2 YFSETQ. The CDR3 consists of 15 residues. V trimming: 4 bases; J trimming: 0 bases; junction bases outside the gene matches: 2. CDR3: CASSPSGASYNEQFF. In DNA, the CDR3 is TGCGCCAGCAGCCCTAGCGGGGCCTCCTACAATGAGCAGTTCTTC.

The chain has TRBV4-3 and TRBJ2-1; the match to TRBD2 covers 11 bases. The ends lost 0 bases at V and 8 bases at J; junction bases unmatched: 3. Germline assignment: CDR1 LGHNA and CDR2 YSLEER. This CDR3 has 15 residues. The CDR3 region is CASSQDSGGADEQFF. The CDR3 DNA is TGCGCCAGCAGCCAAGATAGCGGGGGGGCCGATGAGCAGTTCTTC.

This sequence joins TRBV7-9 and TRBJ1-4, with D possibly being TRBD1 (5 bases). This CDR3 spans 16 amino acids. Deletions cut 5 bases from V and 13 bases from J, with 26 bases between. Germline CDR1 and CDR2: SEHNR and FQNEAQ (reference sequence). The CDR3 sequence is CASSPADSGESNRLFF. Written as DNA, the CDR3 is TGTGCCAGCAGCCCAGCCGACAGTGGCGAATCGAATCGACTGTTTTTT.

This chain links TRBV6-1 with TRBJ1-6; 8 bases match TRBD1. The CDR3 contains 16 residues. V dropped 3 bases and J dropped 10; count of bases not matched to a gene: 11. CDR1 and CDR2 (germline): MNHNS, SASEGT. The CDR3 DNA follows: TGTGCCAGCAGTGAGCTTCACGGGACAGGAAGCTCACCCCTCCACTTT. This translates into CASSELHGTGSSPLHF.